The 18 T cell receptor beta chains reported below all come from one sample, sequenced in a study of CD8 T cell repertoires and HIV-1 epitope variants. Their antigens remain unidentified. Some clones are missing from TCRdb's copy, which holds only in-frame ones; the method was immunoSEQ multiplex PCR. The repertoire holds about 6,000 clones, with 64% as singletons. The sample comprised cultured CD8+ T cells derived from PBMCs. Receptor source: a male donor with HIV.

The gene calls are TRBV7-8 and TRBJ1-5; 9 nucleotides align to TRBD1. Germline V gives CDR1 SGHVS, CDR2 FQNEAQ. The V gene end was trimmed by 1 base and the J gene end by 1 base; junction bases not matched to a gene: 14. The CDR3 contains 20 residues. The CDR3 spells CASSLVRFPGQGRSNQPQHF. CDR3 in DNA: TGTGCCAGCAGCTTAGTCCGGTTCCCGGGACAGGGCCGGAGCAATCAGCCCCAGCATTTT.

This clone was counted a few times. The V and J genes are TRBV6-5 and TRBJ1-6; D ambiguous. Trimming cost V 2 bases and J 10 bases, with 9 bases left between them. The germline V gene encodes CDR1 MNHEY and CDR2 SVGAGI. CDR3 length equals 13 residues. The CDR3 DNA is TGTGCCAGCAGTTACGGTGGTGGATCACCCCTCCACTTT. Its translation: CASSYGGGSPLHF.

The CDR3 DNA reads as TGTGCCAGCAGCTTCGCGGACAGCTTCTATGGCTACACCTTC. Its protein product is CASSFADSFYGYTF. The rearrangement links TRBV13 to TRBJ1-2; TRBD1 is a possible D gene (6 bases). Trimming pared 3 bases from V and 4 bases from J, leaving 12 bases between. Germline CDR1 reads PRHDT; CDR2 reads FYEKMQ (reference sequence). This CDR3 region has 14 residues.

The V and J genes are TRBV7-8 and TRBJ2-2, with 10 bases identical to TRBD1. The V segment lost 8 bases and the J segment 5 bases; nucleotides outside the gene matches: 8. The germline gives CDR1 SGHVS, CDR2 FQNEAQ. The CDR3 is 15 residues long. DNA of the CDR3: TGTGCCAGCCCTGGACAGGGGGTACGGACCGGGGAGCTGTTTTTT. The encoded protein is CASPGQGVRTGELFF.

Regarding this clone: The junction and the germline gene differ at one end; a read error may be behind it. This CDR3 reads CASSNQGFGTDMQYF. The CDR3 DNA reads as TGCGCCAGCAGCAACCAGGGATTCGGCACAGATATGCAGTATTTT. The rearrangement uses TRBV5-1 and TRBJ2-3; D is perhaps TRBD1 (5 bases). Germline V CDR1 and CDR2: SGHRS, YFSETQ. The CDR3 runs 15 residues. Supplemented by reference TRBV5-1 and TRBJ2-3, the full variable domain reads KAGVTQTPRYLIKTRGQQVTLSCSPISGHRSVSWYQQTPGQGLQFLFEYFSETQRNKGNFPGRFSGRQFSNSRSEMNVSTLELGDSALYLCASSNQGFGTDMQYFGPGTRLTVL.

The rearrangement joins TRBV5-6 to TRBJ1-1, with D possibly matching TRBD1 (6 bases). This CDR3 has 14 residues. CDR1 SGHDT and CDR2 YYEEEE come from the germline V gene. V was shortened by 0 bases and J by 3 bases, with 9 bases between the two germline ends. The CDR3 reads CASSLGTAYTEAFF. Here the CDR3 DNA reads TGTGCCAGCAGCTTGGGGACAGCATACACTGAAGCTTTCTTT.

CDR3 nucleotides: TGTGCCAGCAGCTTAGCCGGGAGCTCCTACGAGCAGTACTTC. This gives the protein CASSLAGSSYEQYF. The gene calls are TRBV13 and TRBJ2-7, with D possibly TRBD2 on 6 matching bases. Trimming took off 1 base at V and 0 bases at J, with 7 bases between the two ends. Germline lookup yields CDR1 PRHDT and CDR2 FYEKMQ (reference sequence). The CDR3 sequence is 14 residues long.

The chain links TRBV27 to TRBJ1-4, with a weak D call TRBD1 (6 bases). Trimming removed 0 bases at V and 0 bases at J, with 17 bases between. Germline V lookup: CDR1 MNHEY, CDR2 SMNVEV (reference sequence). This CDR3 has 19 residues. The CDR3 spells CASSLSAYRDPTTNEKLFF. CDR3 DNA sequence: TGTGCCAGCAGTTTATCGGCTTACAGGGACCCCACAACTAATGAAAAACTGTTTTTT.

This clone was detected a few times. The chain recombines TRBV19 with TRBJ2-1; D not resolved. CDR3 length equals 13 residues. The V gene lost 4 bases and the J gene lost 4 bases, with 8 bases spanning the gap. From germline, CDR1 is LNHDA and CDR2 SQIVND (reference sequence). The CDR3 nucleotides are TGTGCCAGTAGTACGACCAGTTACAATGAGCAGTTCTTC. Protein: CASSTTSYNEQFF.

The CDR3 loop reads CAWSPGLSNEKLFF. The CDR3 DNA follows: TGTGCCTGGAGTCCGGGACTGTCTAATGAAAAACTGTTTTTT. The chain employs TRBV30 and TRBJ1-4; possible D gene TRBD1, 5 bases. The CDR3 extends over 14 amino acids. Germline V gives CDR1 GTSNPN, CDR2 SVGIG (reference sequence). V was pared by 2 bases and J by 3 bases, with 10 bases between.

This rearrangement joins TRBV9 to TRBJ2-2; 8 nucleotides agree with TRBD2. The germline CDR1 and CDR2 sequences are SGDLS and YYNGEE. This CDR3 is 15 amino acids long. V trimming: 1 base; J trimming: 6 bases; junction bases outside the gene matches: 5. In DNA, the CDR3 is TGTGCCAGCAGCGTAAGCGGGGGTGGTTCCGGGGAGCTGTTTTTT. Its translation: CASSVSGGGSGELFF.

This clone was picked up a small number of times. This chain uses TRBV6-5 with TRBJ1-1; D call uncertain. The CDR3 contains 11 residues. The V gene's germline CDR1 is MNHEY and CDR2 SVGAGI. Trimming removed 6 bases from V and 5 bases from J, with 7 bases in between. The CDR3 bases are TGTGCCAGCAGCCCTCGGACTGAAGCTTTCTTT. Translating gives CASSPRTEAFF.

CDR3 in amino acids: CASTSPRTQYF. CDR3 DNA sequence: TGTGCCAGCACCAGCCCGAGGACCCAGTACTTC. The chain uses TRBV9 and TRBJ2-5; D gene ambiguous. Germline CDR1 SGDLS, CDR2 YYNGEE. V was trimmed by 6 bases and J by 7 bases, leaving 10 bases between them. CDR3 length: 11 residues.

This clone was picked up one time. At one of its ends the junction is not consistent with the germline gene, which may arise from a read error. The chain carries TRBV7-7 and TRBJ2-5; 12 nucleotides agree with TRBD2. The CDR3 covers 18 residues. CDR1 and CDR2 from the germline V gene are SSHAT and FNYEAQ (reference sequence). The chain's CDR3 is CASSLASSGTSGLETQYF. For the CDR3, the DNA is TGTGCTAGCAGCTTAGCTTCCTCCGGGACTAGCGGGCTGGAGACCCAGTACTTC.

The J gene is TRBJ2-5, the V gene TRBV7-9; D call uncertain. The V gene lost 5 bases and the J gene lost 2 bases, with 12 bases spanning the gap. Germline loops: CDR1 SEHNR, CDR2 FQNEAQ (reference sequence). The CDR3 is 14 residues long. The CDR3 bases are TGTGCCAGCAGCATAACAAACCCTCAAGAGACCCAGTACTTC. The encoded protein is CASSITNPQETQYF.

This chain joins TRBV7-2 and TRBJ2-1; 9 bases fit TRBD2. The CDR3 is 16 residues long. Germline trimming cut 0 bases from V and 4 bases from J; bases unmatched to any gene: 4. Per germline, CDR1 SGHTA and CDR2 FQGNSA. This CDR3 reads CASSLAGGGGYNEQFF. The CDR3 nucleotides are TGTGCCAGCAGCTTAGCCGGCGGGGGGGGTTACAATGAGCAGTTCTTC.

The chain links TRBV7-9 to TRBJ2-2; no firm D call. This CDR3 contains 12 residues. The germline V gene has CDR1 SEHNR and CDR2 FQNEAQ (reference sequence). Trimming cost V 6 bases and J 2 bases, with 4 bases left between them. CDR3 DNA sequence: TGTGCCAGCAGAGCAAACACCGGGGAGCTGTTTTTT. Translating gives CASRANTGELFF.

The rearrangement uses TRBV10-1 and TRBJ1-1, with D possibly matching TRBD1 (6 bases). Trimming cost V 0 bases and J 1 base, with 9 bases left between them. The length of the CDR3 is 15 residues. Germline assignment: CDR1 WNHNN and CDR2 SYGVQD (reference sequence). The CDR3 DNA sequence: TGCGCCAGCAGTGAGTCGCGGGGGGCGAACACTGAAGCTTTCTTT. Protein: CASSESRGANTEAFF.